This TCR beta chain was sequenced for a study of shared clonotypes between healthy human individuals. Naive-designated CD8 cells lacked CD45RO, were positively enriched for CCR7, and omitted terminally differentiated effector memory CD45RA+ cells. Donation came from healthy HIV-negative adults that had no recent acute infections or vaccinations. The data were produced by immunoSEQ multiplex PCR, yet TCRdb's version contains in-frame clones alone and is incomplete. The sample gives about 590,000 clones, around 95% of which show up once; less than 0.13% is in the top ten. The CDR3 is 14 amino acids. V was clipped by 3 bases and J by 4 bases, with 13 bases between them. Germline values: CDR1 MDHEN, CDR2 SYDVKM.

Sequenced sample: naive CD8+ T cells sorted from blood. This receptor was obtained from a young woman in good health. The V call is TRBV28, the J call TRBJ2-7; a possible D gene is TRBD1 (5 bases). The CDR3 DNA follows: TGTGCCAGCAGTTTTGGACACCTTGGGTACGAGCAGTACTTC. Its protein is CASSFGHLGYEQYF. Drawing the rest from reference TRBV28 and TRBJ2-7, the complete variable domain is DVKVTQSSRYLVKRTGEKVFLECVQDMDHENMFWYRQDPGLGLRLIYFSYDVKMKEKGDIPEGYSVSREKKERFSLILESASTNQTSMYLCASSFGHLGYEQYFGPGTRLTVT.